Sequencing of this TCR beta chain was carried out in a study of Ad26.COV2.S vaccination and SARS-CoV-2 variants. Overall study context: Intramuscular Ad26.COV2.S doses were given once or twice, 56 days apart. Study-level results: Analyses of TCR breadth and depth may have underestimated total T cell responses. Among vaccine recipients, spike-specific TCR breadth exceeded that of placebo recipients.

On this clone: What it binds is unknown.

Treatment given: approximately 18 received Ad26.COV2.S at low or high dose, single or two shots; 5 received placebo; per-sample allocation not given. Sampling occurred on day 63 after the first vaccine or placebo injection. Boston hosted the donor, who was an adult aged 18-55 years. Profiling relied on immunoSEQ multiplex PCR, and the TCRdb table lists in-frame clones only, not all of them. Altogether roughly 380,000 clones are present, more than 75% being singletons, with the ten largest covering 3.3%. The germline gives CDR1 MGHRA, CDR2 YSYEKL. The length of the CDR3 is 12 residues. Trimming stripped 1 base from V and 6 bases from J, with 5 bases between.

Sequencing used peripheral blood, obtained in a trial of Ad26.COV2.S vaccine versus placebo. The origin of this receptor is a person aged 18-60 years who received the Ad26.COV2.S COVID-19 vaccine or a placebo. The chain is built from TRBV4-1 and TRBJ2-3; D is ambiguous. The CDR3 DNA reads TGCGCCAGCAGCCAAGTGCTCGATACGCAGTATTTT. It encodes CASSQVLDTQYF.